The entry that follows covers one T cell receptor (beta chain) sequence. This clone was recorded once. Its antigen target is currently unknown. Base qualities were left out, and no much larger clone turns up one base away. This specimen comes from a study of blood T cell repertoires in COVID-19 (dated by TCRdb to about 2020). Context from the whole study: Samples covering the acute and convalescent phases of COVID-19 were provided by collaborators in the United States, Italy and Spain. The prospective study material was composed of cDNA or gDNA derived from T cells, B-cell-depleted T cells, or PBMCs. Nearly every sample came with metadata listing a de-identified subject ID, COVID-19 status, age in years and sex. The dataset comprised deeply sampled blood TCRbeta repertoires from subjects exposed to, actively infected with, or recovered from COVID-19. A freely available public database, intended as a resource for researchers studying the immune response to SARS-CoV-2, is where the repertoires were released. Where HLA class I and class II types were available, the types were taken from metadata supplied by the sample provider, not from assay-based typing. Samples were obtained from the ongoing ImmuneRACE study (first 160 participants) and from 1,254 subjects provided by 6 global collaborators. What the study reported, not specific to this receptor: Clinical and demographic metadata were provided uncurated, with the amount varying by source and participant.

For CDR1 and CDR2, the germline V gene (reference sequence) lists DFQATT and SNEGSKA. Germline trimming: 3 bases from V, 8 bases from J; junction bases outside gene matches: 6. The CDR3 covers 14 residues, taking in both the cysteine and the phenylalanine. Only CDR3 DNA remains: 42 bases, in frame from the first base. TCRbeta CDR3 regions were amplified from genomic DNA by means of the immunoSEQ Assay, a bias-controlled multiplex PCR. As for the authors' bioinformatics: The number of nucleated cells in each sample was estimated by amplification of reference gene primers within the assay. To quantify the absolute abundance of each unique TCRbeta CDR3 rearrangement, sequence reads were collapsed and filtered. For each sample, productive Simpson clonality was calculated by taking the square root of Simpson's diversity index across productive rearrangements. TCRdb took over this immuneACCESS table, retaining in-frame rearrangements with V and J assigned. Such tables are incomplete; in checked studies, under half of the missing clones stem from an unresolved V gene, and the remainder is unexplained. V, J and clone size are taken as reported in that table, and D and trimming were inferred from the DNA itself. The sample data list 50,000 or so clones, and roughly nine tenths of these were observed just once. The ten largest clones represent just under 6.5% of the sample.

The collaborating institutions used their own protocols to collect whole blood in K2EDTA tubes. For TCRbeta analysis, collaborators shipped samples as frozen whole blood, isolated PBMCs, or DNA extracted from either of those sample types. Rearrangement joined TRBV20-1 to TRBJ1-6, with 8 bases in between that match TRBD1. The sequenced material came from peripheral blood. The clonotype was recovered from a man aged 70-80 years with active COVID-19. In nucleotide form, the sequence is TGCAGTGCTAGTCAGGGGACAGGTGATTCACCCCTCCACTTT. Its translation reads: CSASQGTGDSPLHF.